This T cell receptor beta chain came from a study of CD8 T cells in Susac syndrome. TEMRA cells were enriched by FACS, while CD8+ and CD4+ T cells were obtained through a negative isolation that was performed magnetically. RNA amounts of roughly 0.45 to 1 ug underwent reverse transcription with random hexamers. TCRdb ran MiXCR on the immunoSEQ multiplex PCR reads and lists one entry per CDR3 protein. The data contain tens of thousands of distinct CDR3 sequences, 90% to 95% of them singletons. CDR1 and CDR2 from the germline V gene are MNHEY and SVGAGI. Unmatched junction bases numbered 8, after V lost 7 bases and J lost 6 bases. The CDR3 totals 14 residues.

Sequencing input: CD8+ T cells from PBMCs. The chain joins TRBV6-5 to TRBJ2-7; 11 bases fit TRBD1. The sequence came from a human donor with multiple sclerosis. The CDR3 sequence: CASTGTGGLGEQYF. The CDR3 DNA is TGTGCCAGCACAGGGACAGGGGGATTAGGCGAGCAGTACTTC.